This TCR beta chain was captured by sequencing in a study of post-analysis software for immune sequencing data. On the study more broadly: Multiple sclerosis in the patients followed relapsing-remitting, secondary progressive and progressive-relapsing courses. Study-level points and caveats: Versus controls, multiple sclerosis patients showed significantly lower diversity (normalized Chao1). The study found TRBV5-6, TRBV5-1 and TRBV20-1 among a few TRBV segments more frequent in patients than controls. F measure showed strong co-clustering of same-batch samples.

Per the germline V gene, CDR1 is SGHTA and CDR2 is FQGNSA. V shed 2 bases and J 3 bases; nucleotides not matched to a gene: 7. This CDR3 is 15 amino acids long. As for this clonotype: The target antigen is unknown.

Included in the TCR beta cDNA libraries were unique molecular identifiers. cDNA molecules numbering 450,000 to 650,000 came from approximately 1 to 10 million T cells. TCRdb recomputed calls from the PCR reads with MiXCR, one row per CDR3 protein. In the table there are fewer than 850,000 distinct CDR3 sequences, roughly 30% of which are singletons. Sequencing was carried out using blood. The chain carries TRBV7-2 and TRBJ2-7; 7 nucleotides match TRBD1. The TCR comes from a girl under 18 with multiple sclerosis. The CDR3 bases are TGTGCCAGCAGCTTATCGGGACAGCAGTACTACGAGCAGTACTTC. Translating gives CASSLSGQQYYEQYF.